This is a list of T cell receptor beta chains from one sample in a study of blood T cells in healthy people across ages. TCRdb called the 5' RACE reads again in MiXCR, with one record for every CDR3 protein. Among about 670,000 distinct CDR3 sequences listed, approximately 40% were seen once. The sequenced sample was blood. All receptors come from an elderly man in good health. Each CDR3 is given with its conserved first and last residue. Fields, in order: clone size, V gene, CDR3 protein. The size field is filled for only some rows; it gives once, few, many or a size class.

abundance: many
v_gene: TRBV5-1
CDR3aa: CASSRTDNEQFF

abundance: few
v_gene: TRBV7-2
CDR3aa: CASSFRGASGGRTSTDTQYF

abundance: NA
v_gene: TRBV9
CDR3aa: CASSVDGGSGELFF

abundance: NA
v_gene: TRBV2
CDR3aa: CASSRQGLNTEAFF

abundance: NA
v_gene: TRBV6-2/TRBV6-3
CDR3aa: CASSYSRGTTPNKAFF

abundance: few
v_gene: TRBV5-1
CDR3aa: CASSLVVDSYEQYF

abundance: NA
v_gene: TRBV6-5
CDR3aa: CASSYGPGRDGYTF

abundance: NA
v_gene: TRBV6-2/TRBV6-3
CDR3aa: CASTLQGAFSPQHF

abundance: NA
v_gene: TRBV12-3/TRBV12-4
CDR3aa: CASSFQRELSEQFF

abundance: few
v_gene: TRBV7-8
CDR3aa: CASRAGGLGPGEQFF

abundance: NA
v_gene: TRBV12-3/TRBV12-4
CDR3aa: CASGLPNQETQFF

abundance: NA
v_gene: TRBV20-1
CDR3aa: CSARDSARGSETQYF

abundance: medium-sized
v_gene: TRBV6-5
CDR3aa: CASSTSRDLYNEQFF

abundance: NA
v_gene: TRBV7-2
CDR3aa: CASSLVLATSPQETQYF

abundance: NA
v_gene: TRBV14
CDR3aa: CASSQLRGNEQFF

abundance: NA
v_gene: TRBV27
CDR3aa: CASSLYRAYGYTF

abundance: NA
v_gene: TRBV14
CDR3aa: CASSQAGLAGADTQYF

abundance: NA
v_gene: TRBV2
CDR3aa: CASSTRGWIGQYF

abundance: NA
v_gene: TRBV29-1
CDR3aa: CSVDAGTNEKLFF

abundance: NA
v_gene: TRBV7-2
CDR3aa: CASSSKGGWGIEQYF

abundance: NA
v_gene: TRBV5-1
CDR3aa: CASSLARFRVTGANVLTF

abundance: NA
v_gene: TRBV6-6
CDR3aa: CASIKSGEGQGIQYF

abundance: many
v_gene: TRBV4-3
CDR3aa: CASSQARGGLTDTQYF

abundance: NA
v_gene: TRBV6-2/TRBV6-3
CDR3aa: CASTMGGGAVETQYF

abundance: NA
v_gene: TRBV12-3/TRBV12-4
CDR3aa: CASRLTTSNYNEQFF

abundance: NA
v_gene: TRBV5-1
CDR3aa: CASSQDPNYGYTF

abundance: NA
v_gene: TRBV5-1
CDR3aa: CASQKYGQVRMNTEAFF

abundance: NA
v_gene: TRBV24-1
CDR3aa: CATSALAGRGGQFF

abundance: once
v_gene: TRBV27
CDR3aa: CASSLIGSSYNEQFF

abundance: NA
v_gene: TRBV20-1
CDR3aa: CSAPSGTGPLREKLFF

abundance: NA
v_gene: TRBV27
CDR3aa: CASSLWAANTEAFF

abundance: NA
v_gene: TRBV3-1
CDR3aa: CASSQGGSILGEQFF

abundance: NA
v_gene: TRBV7-2
CDR3aa: CASSLDHRERVYEQYF

abundance: NA
v_gene: TRBV21-1
CDR3aa: CASSHTGTPIYEQYF

abundance: few
v_gene: TRBV6-5
CDR3aa: CASSYDKGYEQYF

abundance: few
v_gene: TRBV3-1
CDR3aa: CASSNRDSFNGQYF

abundance: NA
v_gene: TRBV4-2
CDR3aa: CASSRVTGRGSGANVLTF